Described below is a single TCR beta chain sequence and its context. Antigen specificity is unknown. The record originates from a study of T-cell reconstitution after alpha-beta-depleted transplantation in children. Preparation of the TCRbeta library used unique molecular identifiers. TCRdb re-called the PCR reads through MiXCR, storing one row per CDR3 protein. The table shows around 580,000 distinct CDR3 sequences, with 27% occurring only once. Overall study results and limits: One year after transplant, T-cell counts and diversity came mostly from newly produced T cells. The study traced high day-60 TCRbeta diversity in some patients to surviving recipient T cells and thymic progenitors. Roughly two months post-transplant, alpha-beta T cells reportedly originated from several hundred graft clones that had expanded.

The CDR3 is 15 amino acids. Unmatched junction bases numbered 4, after V lost 0 bases and J lost 7 bases. This chain joins TRBV12-3 or TRBV12-4 and TRBJ2-7, with 12 bases lining up with TRBD2. This clonotype originated in a boy in the first two years of life with Wiskott-Aldrich syndrome, due to receive a stem cell transplant. The sample here was PBMCs, taken before TCRalphabeta/CD19-depleted stem cell transplant. Here the CDR3 reads CASSLARLAGVEQYF. As DNA, the CDR3 is TGTGCCAGCAGTTTAGCGAGACTAGCGGGAGTTGAGCAGTACTTC.